This TCR beta chain emerged from a study of T cells expressing NK-cell markers. On this clonotype itself: The antigen remains undetermined.

Germline values: CDR1 LNHDA, CDR2 SQIVND (reference sequence). CDR3 length equals 14 residues. TCR beta cDNA was generated via 5'RACE template switching incorporating UMIs. TCRdb reworked the 5' RACE reads into one entry per CDR3 protein, no DNA. In all, the sample yields 200,000 to 300,000 distinct CDR3 sequences. Study-level findings and limits: These clonotypes also led the CD3+CD56-NKG2C+ fraction in a handful of donors.

This rearrangement joins TRBV19 to TRBJ2-1; the D gene TCRdb calls, TRBD1, cannot be checked with no DNA. The receptor was derived from a man between 18 and 29 years old in good health. The sequenced sample consisted of blood T cells: a sorted CD56 or NKG2C T cell subset, CD4+ or CD8+ T cells, or bulk PBMC T cells (not recorded which). This CDR3 reads CASSMGQSYNEQFF.